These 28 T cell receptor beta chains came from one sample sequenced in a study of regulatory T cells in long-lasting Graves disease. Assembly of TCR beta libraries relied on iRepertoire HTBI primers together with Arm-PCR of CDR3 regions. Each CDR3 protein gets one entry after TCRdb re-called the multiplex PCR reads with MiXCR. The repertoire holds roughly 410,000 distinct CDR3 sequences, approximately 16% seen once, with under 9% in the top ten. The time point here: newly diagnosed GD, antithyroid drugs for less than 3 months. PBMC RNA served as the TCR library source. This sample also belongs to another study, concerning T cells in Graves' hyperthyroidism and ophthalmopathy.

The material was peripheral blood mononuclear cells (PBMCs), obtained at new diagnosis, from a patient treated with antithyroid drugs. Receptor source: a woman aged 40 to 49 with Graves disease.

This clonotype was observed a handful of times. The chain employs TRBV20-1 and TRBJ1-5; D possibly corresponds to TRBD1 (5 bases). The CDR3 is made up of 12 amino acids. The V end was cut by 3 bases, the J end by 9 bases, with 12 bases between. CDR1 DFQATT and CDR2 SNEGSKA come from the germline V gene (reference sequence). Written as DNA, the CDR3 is TGCAGTGCTAGCCAGGGAAGGCGGCCCCAGCATTTT. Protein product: CSASQGRRPQHF.

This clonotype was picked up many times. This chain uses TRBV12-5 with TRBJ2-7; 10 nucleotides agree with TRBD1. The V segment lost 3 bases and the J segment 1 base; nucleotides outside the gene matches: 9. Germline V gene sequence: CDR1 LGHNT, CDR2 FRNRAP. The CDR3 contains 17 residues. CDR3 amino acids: CASGFTLGTGDSYEQYF. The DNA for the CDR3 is TGTGCTAGTGGTTTCACACTCGGGACAGGGGATTCCTACGAGCAGTACTTC.

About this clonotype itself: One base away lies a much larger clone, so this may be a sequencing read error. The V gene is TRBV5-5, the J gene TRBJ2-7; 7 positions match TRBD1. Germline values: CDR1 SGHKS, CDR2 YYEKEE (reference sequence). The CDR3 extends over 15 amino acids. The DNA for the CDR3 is TGTGCCAGCAGCCTAACCGGGACAGCTGCCTACGAGCCGTACTTC. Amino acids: CASSLTGTAAYEPYF.

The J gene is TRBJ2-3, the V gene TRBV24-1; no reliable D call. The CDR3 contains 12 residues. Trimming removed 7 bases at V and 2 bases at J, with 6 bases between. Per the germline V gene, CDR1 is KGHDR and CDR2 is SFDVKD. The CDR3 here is CATSATTDTQYF. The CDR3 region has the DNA TGTGCCACCAGCGCCACCACAGATACGCAGTATTTT.

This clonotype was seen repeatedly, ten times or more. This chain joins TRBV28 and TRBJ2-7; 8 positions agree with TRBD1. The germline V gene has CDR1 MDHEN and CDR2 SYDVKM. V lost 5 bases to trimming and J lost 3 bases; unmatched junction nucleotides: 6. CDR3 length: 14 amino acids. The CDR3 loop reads CASSLRTGNYEQYF. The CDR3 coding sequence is TGTGCCAGCAGTCTACGGACAGGGAACTACGAGCAGTACTTC.

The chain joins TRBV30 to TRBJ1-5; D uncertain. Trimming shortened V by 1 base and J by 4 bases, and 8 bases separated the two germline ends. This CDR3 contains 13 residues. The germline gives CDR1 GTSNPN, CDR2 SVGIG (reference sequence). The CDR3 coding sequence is TGTGCCTGGAGTGAGATGGGGAATCAGCCCCAGCATTTT. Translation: CAWSEMGNQPQHF. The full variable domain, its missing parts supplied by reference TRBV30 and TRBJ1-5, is SQTIHQWPATLVQPVGSPLSLECTVEGTSNPNLYWYRQAAGRGLQLLFYSVGIGQISSEVPQNLSASRPQDRQFILSSKKLLLSDSGFYLCAWSEMGNQPQHFGDGTRLSIL.

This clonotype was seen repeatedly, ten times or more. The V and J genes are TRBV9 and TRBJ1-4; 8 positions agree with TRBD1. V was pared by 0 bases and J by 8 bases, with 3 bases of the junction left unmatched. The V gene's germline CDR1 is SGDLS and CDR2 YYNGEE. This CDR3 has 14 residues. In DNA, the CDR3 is TGTGCCAGCAGCGTAGCTACAGGGGGAGAAAAACTGTTTTTT. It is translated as CASSVATGGEKLFF.

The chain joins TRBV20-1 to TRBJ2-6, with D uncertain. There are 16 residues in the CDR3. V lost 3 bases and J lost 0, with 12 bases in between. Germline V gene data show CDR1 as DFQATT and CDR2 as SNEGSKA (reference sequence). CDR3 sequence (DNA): TGCAGTGCTAGTATGCGCACCACCTCTGGGGCCAACGTCCTGACTTTC. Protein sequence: CSASMRTTSGANVLTF.

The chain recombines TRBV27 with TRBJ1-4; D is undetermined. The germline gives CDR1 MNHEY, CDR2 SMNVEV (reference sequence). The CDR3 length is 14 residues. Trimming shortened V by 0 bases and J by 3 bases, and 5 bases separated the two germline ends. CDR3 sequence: CASSLSRPNEKLFF. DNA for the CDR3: TGTGCCAGCAGTTTATCCCGGCCTAATGAAAAACTGTTTTTT.

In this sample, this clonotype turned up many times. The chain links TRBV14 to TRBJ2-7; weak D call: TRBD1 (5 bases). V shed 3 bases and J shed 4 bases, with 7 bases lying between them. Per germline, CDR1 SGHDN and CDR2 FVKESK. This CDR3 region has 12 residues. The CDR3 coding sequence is TGTGCCAGCAGCCACGCAGGGTACGAGCAGTACTTC. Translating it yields CASSHAGYEQYF.

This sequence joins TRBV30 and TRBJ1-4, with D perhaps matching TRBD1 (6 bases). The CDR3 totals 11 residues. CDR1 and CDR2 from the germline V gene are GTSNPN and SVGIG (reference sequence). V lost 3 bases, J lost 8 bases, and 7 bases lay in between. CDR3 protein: CAWSGTEKLFF. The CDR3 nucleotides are TGTGCCTGGAGCGGGACAGAAAAACTGTTTTTT.

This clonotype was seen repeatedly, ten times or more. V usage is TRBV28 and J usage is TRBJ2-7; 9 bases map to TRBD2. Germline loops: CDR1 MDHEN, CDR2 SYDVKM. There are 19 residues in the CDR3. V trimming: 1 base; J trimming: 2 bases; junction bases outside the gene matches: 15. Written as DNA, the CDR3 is TGTGCCAGCAGTTTATTAGGGGCAATAACTAGCGGGCTTACCTACGAGCAGTACTTC. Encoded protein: CASSLLGAITSGLTYEQYF.

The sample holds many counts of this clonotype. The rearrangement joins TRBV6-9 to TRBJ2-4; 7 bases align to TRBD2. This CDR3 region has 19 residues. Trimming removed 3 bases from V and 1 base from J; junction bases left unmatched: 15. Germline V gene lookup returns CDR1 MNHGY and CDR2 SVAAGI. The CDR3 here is CASSYGDLTAGDAKNIQYF. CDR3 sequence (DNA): TGTGCCAGCAGTTACGGTGATTTAACGGCGGGGGACGCCAAAAACATTCAGTACTTC.

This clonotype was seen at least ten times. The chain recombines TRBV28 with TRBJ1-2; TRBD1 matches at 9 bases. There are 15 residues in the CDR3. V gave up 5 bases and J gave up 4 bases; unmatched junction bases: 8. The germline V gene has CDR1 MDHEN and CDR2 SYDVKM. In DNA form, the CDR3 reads TGTGCCAGCAGTCCCTCCACAGGGGGCACCTATGGCTACACCTTC. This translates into CASSPSTGGTYGYTF.

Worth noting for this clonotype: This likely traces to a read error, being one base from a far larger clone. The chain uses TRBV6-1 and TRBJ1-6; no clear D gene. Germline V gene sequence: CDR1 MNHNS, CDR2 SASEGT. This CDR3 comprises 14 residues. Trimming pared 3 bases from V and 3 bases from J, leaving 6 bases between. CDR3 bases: TGTGCCAGCAGTGAGGGAAGCTATAATTCACCCCTCCACTTT. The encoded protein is CASSEGSYNSPLHF.

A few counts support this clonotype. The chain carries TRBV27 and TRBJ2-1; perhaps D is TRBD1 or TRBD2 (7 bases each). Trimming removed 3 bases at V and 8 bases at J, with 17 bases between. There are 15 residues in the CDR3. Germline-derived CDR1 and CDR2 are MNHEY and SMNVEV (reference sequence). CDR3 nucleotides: TGTGCCAGCAGTTTTGAAGCGGGACAGTACTATGAGCAGTTCTTC. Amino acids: CASSFEAGQYYEQFF.

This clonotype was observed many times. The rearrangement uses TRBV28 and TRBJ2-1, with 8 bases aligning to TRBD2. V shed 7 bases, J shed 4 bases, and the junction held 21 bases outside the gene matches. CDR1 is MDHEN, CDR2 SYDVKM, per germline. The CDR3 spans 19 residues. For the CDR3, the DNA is TGTGCCAGCATTGGCAGGACCCATCCGGGAGGGAAGAGGTACAATGAGCAGTTCTTC. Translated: CASIGRTHPGGKRYNEQFF.

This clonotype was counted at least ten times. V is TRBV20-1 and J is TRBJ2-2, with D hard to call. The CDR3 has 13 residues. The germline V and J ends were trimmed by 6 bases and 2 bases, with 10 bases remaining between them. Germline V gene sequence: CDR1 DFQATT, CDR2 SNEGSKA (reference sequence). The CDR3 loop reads CSALGVNTGELFF. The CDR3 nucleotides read TGCAGTGCCCTTGGAGTAAACACCGGGGAGCTGTTTTTT.

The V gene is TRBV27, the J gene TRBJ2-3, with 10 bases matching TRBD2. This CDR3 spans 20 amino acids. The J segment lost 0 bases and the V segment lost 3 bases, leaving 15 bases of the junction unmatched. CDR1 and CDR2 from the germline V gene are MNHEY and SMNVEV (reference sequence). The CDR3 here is CASSFRSGRVRSHSTDTQYF. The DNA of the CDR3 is TGTGCCAGCAGTTTCAGGAGCGGGAGGGTCAGATCGCATAGCACAGATACGCAGTATTTT.

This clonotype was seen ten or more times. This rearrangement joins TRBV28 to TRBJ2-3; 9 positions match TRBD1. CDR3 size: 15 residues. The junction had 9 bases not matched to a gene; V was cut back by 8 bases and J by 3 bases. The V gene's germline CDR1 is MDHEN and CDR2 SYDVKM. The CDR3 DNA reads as TGTGCCAGCTCCGCCGGGACAGGGAAGACAGATACGCAGTATTTT. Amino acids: CASSAGTGKTDTQYF. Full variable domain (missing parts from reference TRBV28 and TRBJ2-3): DVKVTQSSRYLVKRTGEKVFLECVQDMDHENMFWYRQDPGLGLRLIYFSYDVKMKEKGDIPEGYSVSREKKERFSLILESASTNQTSMYLCASSAGTGKTDTQYFGPGTRLTVL.

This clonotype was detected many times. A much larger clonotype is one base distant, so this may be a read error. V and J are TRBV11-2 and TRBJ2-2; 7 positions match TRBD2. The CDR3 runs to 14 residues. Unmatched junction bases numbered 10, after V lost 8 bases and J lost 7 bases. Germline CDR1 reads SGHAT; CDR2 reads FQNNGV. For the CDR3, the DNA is TGTGCCAGCCTGGTGCGGGAGTATGGCGGGGAGCTGTTTTTT. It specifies CASLVREYGGELFF.

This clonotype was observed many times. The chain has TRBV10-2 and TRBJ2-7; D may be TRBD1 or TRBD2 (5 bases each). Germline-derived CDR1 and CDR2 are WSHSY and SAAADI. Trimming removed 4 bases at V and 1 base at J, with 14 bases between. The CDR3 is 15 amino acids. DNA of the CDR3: TGCGCCAGCAGTGGGGGGACGCGCCGTTCCTACGAGCAGTACTTC. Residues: CASSGGTRRSYEQYF.

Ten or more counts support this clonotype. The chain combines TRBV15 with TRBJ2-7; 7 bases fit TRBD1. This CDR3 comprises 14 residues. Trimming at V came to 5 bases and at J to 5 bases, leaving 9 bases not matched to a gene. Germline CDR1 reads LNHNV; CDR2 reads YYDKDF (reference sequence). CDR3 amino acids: CATSGRTGFNEQYF. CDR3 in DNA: TGTGCCACCAGCGGACGGACAGGTTTCAACGAGCAGTACTTC.

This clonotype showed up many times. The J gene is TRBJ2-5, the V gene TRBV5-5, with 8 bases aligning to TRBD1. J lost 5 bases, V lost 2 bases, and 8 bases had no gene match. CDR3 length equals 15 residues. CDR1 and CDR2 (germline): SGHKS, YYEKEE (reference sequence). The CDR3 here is CASSFRTGKGETQYF. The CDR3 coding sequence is TGTGCCAGCAGCTTTAGGACAGGGAAGGGGGAGACCCAGTACTTC.

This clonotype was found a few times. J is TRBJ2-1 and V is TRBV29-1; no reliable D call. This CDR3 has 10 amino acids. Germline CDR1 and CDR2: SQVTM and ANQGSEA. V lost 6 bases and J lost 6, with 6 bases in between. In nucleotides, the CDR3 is TGCAGCGTCTATACCAATGAGCAGTTCTTC. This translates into CSVYTNEQFF.

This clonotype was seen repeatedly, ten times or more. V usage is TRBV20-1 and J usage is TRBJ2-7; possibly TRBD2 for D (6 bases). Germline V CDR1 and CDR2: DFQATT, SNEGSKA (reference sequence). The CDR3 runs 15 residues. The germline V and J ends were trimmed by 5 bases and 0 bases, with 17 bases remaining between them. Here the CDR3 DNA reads TGCAGTGCTGCTCGGAAGTCTAGCGACTCCTACGAGCAGTACTTC. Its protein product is CSAARKSSDSYEQYF.

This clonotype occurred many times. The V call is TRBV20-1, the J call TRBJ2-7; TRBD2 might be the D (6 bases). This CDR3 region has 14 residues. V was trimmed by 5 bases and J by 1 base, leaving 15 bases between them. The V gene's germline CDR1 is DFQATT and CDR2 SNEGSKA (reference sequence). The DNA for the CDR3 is TGCAGTGCTCCGGCCCTTAGCGGATCCTACGAGCAGTACTTC. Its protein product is CSAPALSGSYEQYF.

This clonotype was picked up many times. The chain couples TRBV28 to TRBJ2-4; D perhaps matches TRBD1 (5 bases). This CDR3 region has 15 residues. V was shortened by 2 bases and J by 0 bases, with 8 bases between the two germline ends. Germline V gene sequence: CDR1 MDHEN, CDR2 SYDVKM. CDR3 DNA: TGTGCCAGCAGTTTAATGGGGCTAGCCAAAAACATTCAGTACTTC. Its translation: CASSLMGLAKNIQYF.